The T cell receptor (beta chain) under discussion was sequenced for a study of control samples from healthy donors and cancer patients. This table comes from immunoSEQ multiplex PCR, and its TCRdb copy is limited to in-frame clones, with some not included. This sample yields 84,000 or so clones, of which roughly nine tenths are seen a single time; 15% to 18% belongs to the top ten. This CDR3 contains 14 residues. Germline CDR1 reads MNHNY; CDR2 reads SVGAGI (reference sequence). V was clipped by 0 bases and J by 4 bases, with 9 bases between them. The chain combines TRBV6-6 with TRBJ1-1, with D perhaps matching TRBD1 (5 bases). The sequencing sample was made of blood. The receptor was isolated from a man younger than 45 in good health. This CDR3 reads CASSYSSQGTEAFF. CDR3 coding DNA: TGTGCCAGCAGTTACTCGTCTCAGGGCACTGAAGCTTTCTTT.